The entry below gives a single T cell receptor (beta chain) sequence along with its context. Sequenced by immunoSEQ multiplex PCR; TCRdb stores in-frame clones only, minus some. The table has 100,000 to 150,000 clones, under 90% seen once; the top ten hold around 7.6%. This record comes from a study of control samples from healthy donors and cancer patients. This CDR3 has 15 amino acids. Germline CDR1 is SGHNT and CDR2 is YYREEE (reference sequence). V shed 1 base and J 3 bases; nucleotides not matched to a gene: 6. The sequence came from a man between 45 and 60 years old with head and neck cancer. What was sequenced was PBMCs. This chain uses TRBV5-4 with TRBJ2-7; 8 bases are a match to TRBD2. The CDR3 loop is CASSLSGGVFYEQYF. The CDR3 region has the DNA TGTGCCAGCAGCTTGTCGGGAGGGGTGTTCTACGAGCAGTACTTC.